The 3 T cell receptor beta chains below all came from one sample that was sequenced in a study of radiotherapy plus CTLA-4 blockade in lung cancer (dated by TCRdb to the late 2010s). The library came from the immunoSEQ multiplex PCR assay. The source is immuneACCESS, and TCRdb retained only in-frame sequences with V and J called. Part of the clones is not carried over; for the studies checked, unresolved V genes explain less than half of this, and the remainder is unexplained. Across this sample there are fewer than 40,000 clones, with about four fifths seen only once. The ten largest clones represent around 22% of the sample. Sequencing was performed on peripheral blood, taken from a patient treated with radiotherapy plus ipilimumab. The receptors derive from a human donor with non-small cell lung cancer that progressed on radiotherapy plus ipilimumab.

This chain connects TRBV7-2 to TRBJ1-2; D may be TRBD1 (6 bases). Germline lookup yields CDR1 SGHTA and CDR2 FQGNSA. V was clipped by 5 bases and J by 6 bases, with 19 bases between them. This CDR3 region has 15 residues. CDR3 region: CASSPGQPEFDGYTF. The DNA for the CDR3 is TGTGCCAGCAGCCCCGGACAGCCTGAGTTTGATGGCTACACCTTC.

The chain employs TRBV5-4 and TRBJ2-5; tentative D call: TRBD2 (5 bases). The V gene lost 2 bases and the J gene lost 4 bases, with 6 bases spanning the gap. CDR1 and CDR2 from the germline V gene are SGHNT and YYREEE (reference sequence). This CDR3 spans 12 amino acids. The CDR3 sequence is CASSFGGETQYF. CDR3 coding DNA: TGTGCCAGCAGCTTTGGAGGAGAGACCCAGTACTTC.

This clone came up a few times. The CDR3 nucleotides are TGTGCCAGCGCCTGGAGGGGCCCACACTACGAGCAGTACTTC. This codes for CASAWRGPHYEQYF. The chain uses TRBV6-6 and TRBJ2-7, with TRBD2 as a possible D gene (6 bases). Germline lookup yields CDR1 MNHNY and CDR2 SVGAGI (reference sequence). This CDR3 contains 14 residues. The ends were cut back, 8 bases at V and 3 bases at J, with 17 bases in the middle.